These 21 T cell receptor beta chains originate from one sample sequenced in a study of T cell responses to AZD1222 COVID-19 vaccine. Using immunoSEQ multiplex PCR, the repertoire was profiled, and TCRdb retains in-frame clones only, with some absent. The profile shows hundreds of thousands of clones, 85% to 95% of them singletons. The sample here was peripheral blood, taken on day 0 of MenACWY control vaccination. The receptors stem from an adult in good health.

The chain is built from TRBV7-9 and TRBJ2-2, with D unclear. V dropped 6 bases and J dropped 1 base, with 9 bases sitting between them. This CDR3 is 14 amino acids long. Germline assignment: CDR1 SEHNR and CDR2 FQNEAQ (reference sequence). CDR3 sequence (DNA): TGTGCCAGCAGAGCTGAGGTGAACACCGGGGAGCTGTTTTTT. This codes for CASRAEVNTGELFF. Together with reference TRBV7-9 and TRBJ2-2, the CDR3 gives the full variable domain: DTGVSQNPRHKITKRGQNVTFRCDPISEHNRLYWYRQTLGQGPEFLTYFQNEAQLEKSRLLSDRFSAERPKGSFSTLEIQRTEQGDSAMYLCASRAEVNTGELFFGEGSRLTVL.

This clone was seen just once. The chain has TRBV6-2 or TRBV6-3 and TRBJ1-1, with 7 bases that match TRBD1. The germline V gene has CDR1 MNHEY and CDR2 SVGEGT. With V trimmed by 4 bases and J by 1 base, 3 bases remained unmatched. The CDR3 loop spans 14 amino acids. In DNA, the CDR3 is TGTGCCAGCAGTTGGGACAGTGCGAACACTGAAGCTTTCTTT. Translation gives CASSWDSANTEAFF.

V gene TRBV6-4 combines with J gene TRBJ1-1; 9 bases match TRBD1. The CDR3 extends over 14 amino acids. Germline V gene lookup returns CDR1 MRHNA and CDR2 SNTAGT. V trimming: 6 bases; J trimming: 1 base; junction bases outside the gene matches: 3. In DNA, the CDR3 is TGTGCCAGCAGGGGGGACAGGGAGAACACTGAAGCTTTCTTT. This gives the protein CASRGDRENTEAFF.

This clone was seen more than once but under ten times. The rearrangement links TRBV2 to TRBJ2-2; 9 bases are a match to TRBD1. Germline lookup yields CDR1 SNHLY and CDR2 FYNNEI. This CDR3 has 16 residues. V lost 6 bases to trimming and J lost 1 base; unmatched junction nucleotides: 6. The CDR3 sequence is CASSVEGQGNTGELFF. CDR3 in DNA: TGTGCCAGCAGCGTTGAGGGACAGGGGAACACCGGGGAGCTGTTTTTT.

V and J are TRBV6-6 and TRBJ2-2; tentative D call: TRBD1 (6 bases). This CDR3 is 13 amino acids long. Deletions cut 5 bases from V and 6 bases from J, with 10 bases between. Germline V gives CDR1 MNHNY, CDR2 SVGAGI (reference sequence). This CDR3 is CASSTNRAGELFF. The CDR3, as DNA: TGTGCCAGCAGTACCAACAGGGCCGGGGAGCTGTTTTTT.

This chain connects TRBV30 to TRBJ1-2; 10 bases fit TRBD1. The CDR3 contains 13 residues. Germline V gene lookup returns CDR1 GTSNPN and CDR2 SVGIG (reference sequence). J lost 8 bases, V lost 5 bases, and 8 bases had no gene match. The CDR3 loop is CAWGVGQGGGYTF. The CDR3 DNA is TGTGCCTGGGGAGTTGGACAGGGGGGAGGCTACACCTTC.

The rearrangement uses TRBV6-1 and TRBJ2-5, with 8 positions matching TRBD2. Trimming took 4 bases from V and 0 from J; bases not matched to a gene: 7. Germline V lookup: CDR1 MNHNS, CDR2 SASEGT. This CDR3 has 16 amino acids. CDR3 DNA sequence: TGTGCCAGCAGTGGCCCGGGACTAGGGTACCAAGAGACCCAGTACTTC. As protein: CASSGPGLGYQETQYF.

The gene calls are TRBV4-1 and TRBJ1-2, with 8 nucleotides matching TRBD1. With 0 bases clipped from V and 4 bases from J, the junction kept 10 bases outside the gene matches. Germline V gene data show CDR1 as MGHRA and CDR2 as YSYEKL. CDR3 length equals 17 residues. CDR3 coding DNA: TGCGCCAGCAGCCAAGATTGGCCCGGGCAGGGGGCCTATGGCTACACCTTC. Translating gives CASSQDWPGQGAYGYTF.

The chain has TRBV2 and TRBJ1-5, with D unresolved. Germline loops: CDR1 SNHLY, CDR2 FYNNEI. V was clipped by 1 base and J by 0 bases, with 13 bases between them. The CDR3 has 17 residues. The CDR3 protein is CASSEVVPPYSNQPQHF. DNA of the CDR3: TGTGCCAGCAGTGAAGTGGTCCCACCCTATAGCAATCAGCCCCAGCATTTT.

The chain joins TRBV7-3 to TRBJ1-2; D gene uncertain. CDR1 and CDR2 (germline): SGHTA, FQGTGA. CDR3 size: 13 residues. The ends were cut back, 2 bases at V and 4 bases at J, with 8 bases in the middle. In DNA, the CDR3 is TGTGCCAGCAGCTTAGGAAGTGGCTATGGCTACACCTTC. As protein: CASSLGSGYGYTF.

The chain combines TRBV18 with TRBJ2-6; the match to TRBD1 covers 9 bases. Unmatched junction bases numbered 6, after V lost 0 bases and J lost 9 bases. The germline gives CDR1 KGHSH, CDR2 LQKENI. The CDR3 runs 16 residues. The DNA for the CDR3 is TGTGCCAGCTCACCACCGGGGACAGGGATATTCAACGTCCTGACTTTC. This gives the protein CASSPPGTGIFNVLTF.

The gene calls are TRBV2 and TRBJ1-2; a weak D match, TRBD1 (5 bases). CDR1 is SNHLY and CDR2 is FYNNEI in the germline V gene. V shed 4 bases and J shed 8 bases, with 20 bases lying between them. The CDR3 has 15 amino acids. CDR3 bases: TGTGCCAGCAGTGCACTGGGACGCCCGGGCAAGGGCTACACCTTC. This codes for CASSALGRPGKGYTF.

CDR3 loop: CASSQDSGTAGNTIYF. DNA of the CDR3: TGTGCCAGCAGCCAAGATTCAGGGACAGCTGGAAACACCATATATTTT. The gene calls are TRBV4-2 and TRBJ1-3; 7 bases fit TRBD1. Germline CDR1 reads LGHNA; CDR2 reads YNFKEQ. V lost 0 bases, J lost 2 bases, and 4 bases stayed unmatched. This CDR3 has 16 amino acids.

V usage is TRBV6-2 or TRBV6-3 and J usage is TRBJ2-1, with TRBD2 as a possible D gene (6 bases). Germline V gene data show CDR1 as MNHEY and CDR2 as SVGEGT. The CDR3 is 14 amino acids. Deletions cut 5 bases from V and 7 bases from J, with 15 bases between. The CDR3 DNA reads as TGTGCCAGCAGTAGGGGAGGACTCCAGAATGAGCAGTTCTTC. It yields the protein CASSRGGLQNEQFF.

J is TRBJ2-1 and V is TRBV7-2; D tentatively reads TRBD1 or TRBD2 (6 bases each). This CDR3 region has 18 residues. Germline V gene data show CDR1 as SGHTA and CDR2 as FQGNSA. Deletions cut 0 bases from V and 0 bases from J, with 15 bases between. The CDR3 DNA sequence: TGTGCCAGCAGCTTAGCGCGAGGGGGGCCAAGCTCCTACAATGAGCAGTTCTTC. Protein product: CASSLARGGPSSYNEQFF.

V is TRBV6-4 and J is TRBJ1-6; D gene uncertain. The CDR3 has 13 residues. CDR1 and CDR2 (germline): MRHNA, SNTAGT. V was trimmed by 4 bases and J by 7 bases, leaving 8 bases between them. The CDR3 here is CASSVERNSPLHF. The CDR3 DNA sequence: TGTGCCAGCAGTGTCGAAAGGAATTCACCCCTCCACTTT.

The chain couples TRBV5-1 to TRBJ2-3; 9 bases line up with TRBD1. J gave up 3 bases and V 0 bases, and 2 bases lay outside the gene matches. This CDR3 spans 15 amino acids. Germline CDR1 reads SGHRS; CDR2 reads YFSETQ. CDR3: CASSLGQGVTDTQYF. For the CDR3, the DNA is TGCGCCAGCAGCTTGGGACAGGGGGTTACAGATACGCAGTATTTT.

The chain employs TRBV28 and TRBJ1-1; no definite D call. From germline, CDR1 is MDHEN and CDR2 SYDVKM. The V end was cut by 2 bases, the J end by 8 bases, with 6 bases between. The CDR3 has 11 residues. The chain's CDR3 is CASSLRAEAFF. Written as DNA, the CDR3 is TGTGCCAGCAGTTTAAGGGCAGAAGCTTTCTTT.

The chain is built from TRBV11-3 and TRBJ2-6; D uncertain. Trimming took 5 bases from V and 2 from J, leaving 7 bases between them. In germline, CDR1 is SGHNT, CDR2 YENEEA. The CDR3 consists of 14 residues. For the CDR3, the DNA is TGTGCCAGCAGCCCGTCCCCTGGGGCCAACGTCCTGACTTTC. Its protein is CASSPSPGANVLTF.

This chain uses TRBV28 with TRBJ1-2; unclear D gene. CDR1 and CDR2 from the germline V gene are MDHEN and SYDVKM. The CDR3 has 15 residues. Between the trimmed V and J ends, which lost 2 bases and 3 bases, there was a span of 13 bases. The CDR3 spells CASSLGAVKDYGYTF. In nucleotides, the CDR3 is TGTGCCAGCAGTTTAGGTGCAGTCAAAGACTATGGCTACACCTTC.

The genes are TRBV29-1 and TRBJ1-4; possible D gene TRBD1, 5 bases. The CDR3 has 13 amino acids. V was pared by 2 bases and J by 8 bases, with 12 bases between. Germline lookup yields CDR1 SQVTM and CDR2 ANQGSEA. In DNA, the CDR3 is TGCAGCGTTGAATCGGGGGGGAGAGAAAAACTGTTTTTT. Protein product: CSVESGGREKLFF. Complete variable domain (other parts from reference TRBV29-1 and TRBJ1-4): SAVISQKPSRDICQRGTSLTIQCQVDSQVTMMFWYRQQPGQSLTLIATANQGSEATYESGFVIDKFPISRPNLTFSTLTVSNMSPEDSSIYLCSVESGGREKLFFGSGTQLSVL.